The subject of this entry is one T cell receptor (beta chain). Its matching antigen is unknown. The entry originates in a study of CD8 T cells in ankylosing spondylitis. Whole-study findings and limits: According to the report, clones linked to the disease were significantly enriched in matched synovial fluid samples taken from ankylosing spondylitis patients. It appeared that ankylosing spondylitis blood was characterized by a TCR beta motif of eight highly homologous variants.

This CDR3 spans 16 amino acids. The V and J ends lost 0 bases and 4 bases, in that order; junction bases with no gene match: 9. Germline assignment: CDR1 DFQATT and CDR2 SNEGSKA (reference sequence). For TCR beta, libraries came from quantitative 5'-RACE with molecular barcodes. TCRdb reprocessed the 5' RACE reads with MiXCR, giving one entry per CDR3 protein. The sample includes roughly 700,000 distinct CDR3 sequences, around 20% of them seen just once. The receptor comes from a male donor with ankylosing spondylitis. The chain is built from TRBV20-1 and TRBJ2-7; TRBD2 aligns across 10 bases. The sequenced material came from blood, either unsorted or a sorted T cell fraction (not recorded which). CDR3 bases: TGCAGTGCTAGAGATTCGGTAGCGGGGGGAACTTACGAGCAGTACTTC. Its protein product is CSARDSVAGGTYEQYF.